This T cell receptor (beta chain) was observed in a study of T cells after yellow fever vaccination. Study context: It was SMART-Seq v4 Ultra Low Input that prepared the fractions with low cell numbers. Study-wide points: High-abundance clonotypes from the bulk population could contaminate FACS-sorted repertoires.

This clonotype was seen a few times. Its specificity is not known. This CDR3 spans 14 amino acids. Deletions cut 0 bases from V and 15 bases from J, with 18 bases between. CDR1 is SGHTA and CDR2 is FQGNSA in the germline V gene. The TCR cDNA carried a universal primer site and UMIs from 5'RACE template switching. A single record per CDR3 protein comes from TCRdb applying MiXCR to the 5' RACE reads. The sample records some 420,000 distinct CDR3 sequences, approximately 18% being singletons. The specimen comprised PBMCs, sampled before the yellow fever booster vaccination. The chain recombines TRBV7-2 with TRBJ1-5; no reliable D call. This sequence originates from a man aged 18 to 35 who received the YFV17D yellow fever vaccine. CDR3 in amino acids: CASSLAPRGMRRHF. The CDR3 nucleotides are TGTGCCAGCAGCTTAGCGCCACGGGGAATGAGGCGGCATTTT.